This T cell receptor beta chain was obtained from a study of cytomegalovirus exposure and HLA in healthy donors. Across the whole study: Earlier sequencing of some 180 million T cells yielded 100 million to 120 million unique TCR beta sequences.

As regards this clone: Its antigen is not known.

Study-level findings and limits: The authors excluded some V segments, including TRBV6-2 and TRBV6-3, as indistinguishable. Judged likely to be a sequencing artifact was a cluster of highly shared sequence variants. With later analysis, a missense DCLRE1C variant became linked to TCR beta V- and J-gene trimming.

The V gene's germline CDR1 is WSHSY and CDR2 SAAADI. Trimming removed 2 bases at V and 4 bases at J, with 12 bases between. The CDR3 contains 15 residues. This PCR relied on a set of 60 Vbeta primers and 13 Jbeta primers. The protocol was immunoSEQ multiplex PCR, while the TCRdb copy is restricted to in-frame clones and leaves out a portion. The data show more than 130,000 clones, about three quarters seen once. This rearrangement joins TRBV10-2 to TRBJ1-3, with a weak D call TRBD1 (6 bases). This clonotype originated in a human donor in good health. Sequencing input: PBMCs. CDR3 nucleotides: TGCGCCAGCAGTGAGGTCAGGGGTGCAGGAAACACCATATATTTT. It translates to CASSEVRGAGNTIYF.